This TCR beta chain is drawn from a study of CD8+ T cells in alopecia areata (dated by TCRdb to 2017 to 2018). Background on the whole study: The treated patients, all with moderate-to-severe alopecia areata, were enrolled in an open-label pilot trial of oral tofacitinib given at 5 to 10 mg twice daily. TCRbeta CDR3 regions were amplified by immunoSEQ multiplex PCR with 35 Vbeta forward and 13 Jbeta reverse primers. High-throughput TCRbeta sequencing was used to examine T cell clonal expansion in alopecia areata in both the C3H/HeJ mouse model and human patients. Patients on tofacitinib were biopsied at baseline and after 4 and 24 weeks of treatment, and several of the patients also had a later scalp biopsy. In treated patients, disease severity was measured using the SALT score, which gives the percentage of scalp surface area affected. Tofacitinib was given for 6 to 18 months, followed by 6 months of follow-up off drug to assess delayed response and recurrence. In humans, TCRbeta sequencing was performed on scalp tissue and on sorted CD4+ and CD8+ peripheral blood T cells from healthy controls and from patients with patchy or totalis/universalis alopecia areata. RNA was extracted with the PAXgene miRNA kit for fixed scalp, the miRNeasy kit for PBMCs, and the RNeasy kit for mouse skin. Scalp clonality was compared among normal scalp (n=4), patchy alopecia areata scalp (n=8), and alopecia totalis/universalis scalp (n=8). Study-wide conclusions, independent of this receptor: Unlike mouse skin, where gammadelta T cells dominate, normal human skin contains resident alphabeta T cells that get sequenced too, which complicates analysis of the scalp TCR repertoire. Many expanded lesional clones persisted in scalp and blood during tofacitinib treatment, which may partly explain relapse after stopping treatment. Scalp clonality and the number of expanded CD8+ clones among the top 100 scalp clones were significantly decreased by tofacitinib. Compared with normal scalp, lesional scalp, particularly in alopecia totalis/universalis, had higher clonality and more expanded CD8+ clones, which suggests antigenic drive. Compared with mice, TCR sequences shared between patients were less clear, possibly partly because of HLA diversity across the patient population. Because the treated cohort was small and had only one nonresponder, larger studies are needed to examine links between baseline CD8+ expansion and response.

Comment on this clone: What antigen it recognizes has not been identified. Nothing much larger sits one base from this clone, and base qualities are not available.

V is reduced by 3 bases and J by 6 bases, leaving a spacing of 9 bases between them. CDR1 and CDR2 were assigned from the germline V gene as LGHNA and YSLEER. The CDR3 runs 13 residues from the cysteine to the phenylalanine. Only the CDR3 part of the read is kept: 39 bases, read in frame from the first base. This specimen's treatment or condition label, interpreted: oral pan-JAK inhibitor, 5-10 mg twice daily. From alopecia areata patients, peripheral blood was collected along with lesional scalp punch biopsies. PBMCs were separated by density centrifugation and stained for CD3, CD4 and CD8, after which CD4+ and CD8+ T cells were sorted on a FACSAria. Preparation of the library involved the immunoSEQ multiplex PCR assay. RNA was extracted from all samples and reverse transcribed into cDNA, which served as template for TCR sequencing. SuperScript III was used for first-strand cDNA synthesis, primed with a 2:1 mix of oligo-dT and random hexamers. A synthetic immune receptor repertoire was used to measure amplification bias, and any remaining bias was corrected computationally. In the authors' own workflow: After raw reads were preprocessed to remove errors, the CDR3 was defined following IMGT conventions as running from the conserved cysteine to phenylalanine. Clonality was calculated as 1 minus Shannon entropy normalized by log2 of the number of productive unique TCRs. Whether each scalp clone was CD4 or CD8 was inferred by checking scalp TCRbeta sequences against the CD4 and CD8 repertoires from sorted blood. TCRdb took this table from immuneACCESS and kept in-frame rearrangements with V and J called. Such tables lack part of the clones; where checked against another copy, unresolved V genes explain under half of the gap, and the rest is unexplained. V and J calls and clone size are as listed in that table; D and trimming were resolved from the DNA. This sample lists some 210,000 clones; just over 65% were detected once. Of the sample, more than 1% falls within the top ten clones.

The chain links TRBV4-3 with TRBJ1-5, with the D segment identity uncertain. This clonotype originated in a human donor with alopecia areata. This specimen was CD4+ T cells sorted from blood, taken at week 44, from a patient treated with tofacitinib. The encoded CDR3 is CASSQQVGQPQHF. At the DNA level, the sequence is TGCGCCAGCAGCCAGCAGGTGGGTCAGCCCCAGCATTTT.